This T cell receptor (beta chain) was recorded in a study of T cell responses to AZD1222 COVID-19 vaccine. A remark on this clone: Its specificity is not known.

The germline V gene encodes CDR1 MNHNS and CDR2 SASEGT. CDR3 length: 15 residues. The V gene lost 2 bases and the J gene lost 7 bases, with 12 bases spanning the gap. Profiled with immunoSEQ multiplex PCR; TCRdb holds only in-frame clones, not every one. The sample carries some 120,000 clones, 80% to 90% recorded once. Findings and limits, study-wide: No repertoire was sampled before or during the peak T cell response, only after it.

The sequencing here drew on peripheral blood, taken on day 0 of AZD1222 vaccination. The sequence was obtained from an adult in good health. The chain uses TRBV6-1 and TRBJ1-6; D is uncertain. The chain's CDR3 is CASSEPTTRNSPLHF. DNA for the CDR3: TGTGCCAGCAGTGAACCGACGACGCGGAATTCACCCCTCCACTTT.